The source of this T cell receptor (beta chain) is a study of blood T cell repertoires in COVID-19. Study-level information: Some COVID-19 samples were acute and others convalescent; all came from the United States, Italy and Spain.

The CDR3 covers 14 residues. The germline V and J ends were trimmed by 1 base and 6 bases, with 7 bases remaining between them. The germline V gene has CDR1 SGHVS and CDR2 FNYEAQ. TCRdb keeps only in-frame clones here, not all; method: immunoSEQ multiplex PCR. In the table there are about 100,000 clones, 85% to 90% of which are singletons. Sequences were obtained from peripheral blood. The gene calls are TRBV7-6 and TRBJ1-6; D remains ambiguous. This receptor was obtained from a human donor with COVID-19, enrolled during active disease. The donor label of this sample is uncertain. The CDR3 DNA reads TGTGCCAGCAGCTTAGGGGCAGGTAATTCACCCCTCCACTTT. This translates into CASSLGAGNSPLHF.